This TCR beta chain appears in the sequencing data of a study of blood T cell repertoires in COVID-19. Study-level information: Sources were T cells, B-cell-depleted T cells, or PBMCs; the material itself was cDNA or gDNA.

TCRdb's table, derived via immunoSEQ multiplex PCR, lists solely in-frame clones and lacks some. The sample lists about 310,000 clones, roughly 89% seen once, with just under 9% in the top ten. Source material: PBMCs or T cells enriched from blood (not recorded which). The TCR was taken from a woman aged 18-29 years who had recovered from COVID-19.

CDR3 sequence (DNA): TGTGCCAGCAGTCCCCTTGAGAGCCCCCCTTTCAATGAGCAGTTCTTC. Protein: CASSPLESPPFNEQFF. The chain has TRBV28 and TRBJ2-1; D call uncertain. The CDR3 is 16 amino acids. Trimming shortened V by 5 bases and J by 6 bases, and 20 bases separated the two germline ends. Germline V gene sequence: CDR1 MDHEN, CDR2 SYDVKM.